This T cell receptor beta chain was observed in a study of blood T cells in healthy people across ages. Trimming removed 5 bases from V and 7 bases from J, with 18 bases in between. Germline CDR1 is DFQATT and CDR2 is SNEGSKA (reference sequence). CDR3 length: 13 amino acids. Using a J-beta primer mix together with a sample-barcoded 5' primer, a second PCR was run for about 7 to 12 cycles. TCRdb independently ran MiXCR on the 5' RACE reads; one entry per CDR3 protein. The table includes about 1,000,000 distinct CDR3 sequences, around 43% detected once. RNA extraction gave at least 5 micrograms of total RNA per sample.

The specimen was blood. This rearrangement joins TRBV20-1 to TRBJ2-7, with D possibly being TRBD2 (7 bases). The TCR was taken from a woman aged 55-69 years in good health. CDR3 sequence: CSAGRGASREQYF. For the CDR3, the DNA is TGCAGTGCTGGGAGGGGGGCGAGCCGGGAGCAGTACTTC.